Here is one T cell receptor (beta chain) with its context. As yet, its antigen is unknown. These data come from a study of radiotherapy plus CTLA-4 blockade in lung cancer. Background on the study: Disease control was present in 30% to 35% of patients, and objective responses in 18%. Findings of the study overall: Blood-borne expansion of tumor-derived TCR clones followed radiotherapy plus ipilimumab. Interferon-beta, together with early blood T cell clone dynamics, reportedly best predicted response.

The CDR3 length is 18 residues. Germline lookup yields CDR1 MGHRA and CDR2 YSYEKL. Deletions cut 0 bases from V and 0 bases from J, with 12 bases between. TCRdb keeps only in-frame clones here, not all; method: immunoSEQ multiplex PCR. There are 65,000 to 90,000 clones in the sample; around 87% occur only once, and 0.85% to 0.9% lies in the top ten. Ipilimumab CTLA-4 blockade and focal radiation were given to patients with chemo-refractory metastatic non-small-cell lung cancer. The starting material was peripheral blood, obtained from a patient treated with radiotherapy plus ipilimumab. The chain couples TRBV4-1 to TRBJ1-6; the D is unclear. The receptor's source is a human donor with non-small cell lung cancer who had stable disease on radiotherapy plus ipilimumab. CDR3 amino acids: CASSQEGPSSSYNSPLHF. The CDR3 bases are TGCGCCAGCAGCCAAGAAGGGCCCTCGAGCTCCTATAATTCACCCCTCCACTTT.